These 17 T cell receptor beta chains originate from one sample sequenced in a study of T cell changes during pregnancy in multiple sclerosis. The protocol was immunoSEQ multiplex PCR, while the TCRdb copy is restricted to in-frame clones and leaves out a portion. The sample lists about 94,000 clones, about 93% occurring once. This specimen consisted of peripheral blood, obtained in the third trimester of pregnancy. The receptors derive from a female donor with multiple sclerosis, enrolled in a pregnancy study.

The CDR3 region is CASGDGRAAGNEQFF. CDR3 sequence (DNA): TGCGCCAGCGGGGACGGGAGGGCCGCGGGAAATGAGCAGTTCTTC. The chain carries TRBV5-1 and TRBJ2-1, with 8 bases that match TRBD2. V lost 7 bases, J lost 7 bases, and 13 bases stayed unmatched. Per the germline V gene, CDR1 is SGHRS and CDR2 is YFSETQ. The CDR3 is made up of 15 amino acids.

J is TRBJ1-2 and V is TRBV13, with 7 bases that match TRBD1. Losses at the gene ends were 4 bases for V and 3 bases for J; bases not matched to a gene: 5. Germline assignment: CDR1 PRHDT and CDR2 FYEKMQ (reference sequence). The CDR3 consists of 14 residues. This CDR3 is CASSSRGLYYGYTF. CDR3 sequence (DNA): TGTGCCAGCAGCTCGAGGGGGCTCTACTATGGCTACACCTTC. The whole variable domain, filled in from reference TRBV13 and TRBJ1-2, reads AAGVIQSPRHLIKEKRETATLKCYPIPRHDTVYWYQQGPGQDPQFLISFYEKMQSDKGSIPDRFSAQQFSDYHSELNMSSLELGDSALYFCASSSRGLYYGYTFGSGTRLTVV.

V gene TRBV25-1 combines with J gene TRBJ2-7, with a possible D match to TRBD2 (5 bases). Trimming removed 8 bases from V and 4 bases from J, with 15 bases in between. Germline loops: CDR1 MGHDK, CDR2 SYGVNS. The CDR3 has 13 residues. The CDR3 DNA reads as TGTGCCAGCGGCGGGTCAGAGACATACGAGCAGTACTTC. Amino acids: CASGGSETYEQYF.

V is TRBV7-8 and J is TRBJ1-4; 7 bases fit TRBD1. J lost 3 bases, V lost 5 bases, and 12 bases had no gene match. The CDR3 sequence is 17 residues long. Germline V gene sequence: CDR1 SGHVS, CDR2 FQNEAQ. The chain's CDR3 is CASSVSRQGPANEKLFF. CDR3 sequence (DNA): TGTGCCAGCAGCGTAAGCAGACAGGGCCCGGCTAATGAAAAACTGTTTTTT.

This chain links TRBV5-8 with TRBJ2-5; the D gene is possibly TRBD2 (6 bases). The V end lost 3 bases, the J end lost 4 bases, and 16 bases lay between the germline ends. The CDR3 is 15 amino acids. Germline V gene sequence: CDR1 SGHTS, CDR2 YDEGEE. The CDR3 bases are TGTGCCAGCAGCTCGATGGGCGGGGTTTTAGAGACCCAGTACTTC. This encodes CASSSMGGVLETQYF.

This clone has more than one count but fewer than ten. This sequence joins TRBV10-3 and TRBJ1-2; D might be TRBD1 (6 bases). This CDR3 spans 14 amino acids. V was clipped by 3 bases and J by 4 bases, with 12 bases between them. From germline, CDR1 is ENHRY and CDR2 SYGVKD. CDR3 DNA sequence: TGTGCCATCAGTGACGGGACACAATTCTATGGCTACACCTTC. Protein: CAISDGTQFYGYTF.

The rearrangement links TRBV19 to TRBJ2-3, with 8 bases aligning to TRBD2. Losses at the gene ends were 4 bases for V and 4 bases for J; bases not matched to a gene: 1. The CDR3 has 13 residues. Germline assignment: CDR1 LNHDA and CDR2 SQIVND (reference sequence). CDR3 in DNA: TGTGCCAGTAGTACTAGCGGGTCAGATACGCAGTATTTT. Its protein is CASSTSGSDTQYF.

The CDR3 nucleotides are TGCAGTGCTAGAGAGACTAGTAGTATGTATTTT. Protein sequence: CSARETSSMYF. The J gene is TRBJ2-3, the V gene TRBV20-1; D is possibly TRBD2 (6 bases). CDR3 size: 11 residues. The germline V gene encodes CDR1 DFQATT and CDR2 SNEGSKA (reference sequence). V lost 0 bases to trimming and J lost 14 bases, with 12 bases between them.

The rearrangement links TRBV7-9 to TRBJ1-2; 9 nucleotides align to TRBD1. The germline gives CDR1 SEHNR, CDR2 FQNEAQ (reference sequence). This CDR3 has 14 residues. With V trimmed by 4 bases and J by 8 bases, 8 bases remained unmatched. Here the CDR3 DNA reads TGTGCCAGCAGCTCCGGGACAGGGTCGAAGGGCTACACCTTC. It yields the protein CASSSGTGSKGYTF.

The chain couples TRBV7-2 to TRBJ2-7, with D perhaps TRBD2 (5 bases). V was trimmed by 5 bases and J by 5 bases, leaving 13 bases between them. Germline V CDR1 and CDR2: SGHTA, FQGNSA. The CDR3 spans 13 residues. CDR3 DNA: TGTGCCAGCAGCCACTTAGAGGGCCACGAGCAGTACTTC. Translated, it gives CASSHLEGHEQYF.

This chain links TRBV5-1 with TRBJ1-1; D is possibly TRBD1 (6 bases). From germline, CDR1 is SGHRS and CDR2 YFSETQ. Trimming cost V 3 bases and J 0 bases, with 18 bases left between them. The CDR3 is 17 residues long. This CDR3 is CASSWALQGPMNTEAFF. The CDR3 DNA reads as TGCGCCAGCAGCTGGGCACTACAGGGACCCATGAACACTGAAGCTTTCTTT.

The rearrangement joins TRBV6-1 to TRBJ1-1, with unresolved D. The CDR3 is made up of 15 amino acids. The germline V gene has CDR1 MNHNS and CDR2 SASEGT. V was pared by 1 base and J by 5 bases, with 14 bases between. The CDR3 sequence: CASSEGKVLATEAFF. CDR3 DNA sequence: TGTGCCAGCAGTGAAGGAAAGGTTTTAGCTACTGAAGCTTTCTTT.

This clone was seen just once. This chain links TRBV27 with TRBJ1-1; perhaps TRBD1 as D (5 bases). The CDR3 consists of 14 residues. Germline lookup yields CDR1 MNHEY and CDR2 SMNVEV (reference sequence). V lost 6 bases and J lost 3, with 14 bases in between. Here the CDR3 reads CASRILGAYTEAFF. The CDR3, as DNA: TGTGCCAGCAGGATTTTAGGGGCCTACACTGAAGCTTTCTTT.

The chain recombines TRBV6-1 with TRBJ1-5; weak D call: TRBD1 (6 bases). V was trimmed by 4 bases and J by 5 bases, leaving 9 bases between them. CDR3 size: 13 residues. Germline CDR1 is MNHNS and CDR2 is SASEGT. This CDR3 is CASSGRQDQPQHF. The CDR3 DNA reads TGTGCCAGCAGTGGACGACAGGATCAGCCCCAGCATTTT.

In this sample, this clone turned up a few times. This chain joins TRBV5-1 and TRBJ1-1; D perhaps matches TRBD1 (5 bases). The CDR3 sequence is 13 residues long. Trimming left V 3 bases short and J 1 base short, with 7 bases between. Germline V gene sequence: CDR1 SGHRS, CDR2 YFSETQ. The CDR3 DNA follows: TGCGCCAGCAGCTACGGACAGAACACTGAAGCTTTCTTT. Its protein product is CASSYGQNTEAFF.

The chain links TRBV18 to TRBJ2-1, with a possible D match to TRBD2 (6 bases). This CDR3 contains 14 residues. V gave up 0 bases and J gave up 9 bases, with 12 bases separating them. Per germline, CDR1 KGHSH and CDR2 LQKENI. CDR3 DNA: TGTGCCAGCTCACCACCGGCGAAGGGAGGTGAGCAGTTCTTC. It yields the protein CASSPPAKGGEQFF.

The rearrangement uses TRBV30 and TRBJ1-1; D perhaps matches TRBD1 (6 bases). The CDR3 covers 13 residues. Germline V lookup: CDR1 GTSNPN, CDR2 SVGIG (reference sequence). Trimming took off 3 bases at V and 2 bases at J, with 10 bases between the two ends. The CDR3 DNA sequence: TGTGCCTGGAGCGCGGACAGCAACACTGAAGCTTTCTTT. Protein sequence: CAWSADSNTEAFF.